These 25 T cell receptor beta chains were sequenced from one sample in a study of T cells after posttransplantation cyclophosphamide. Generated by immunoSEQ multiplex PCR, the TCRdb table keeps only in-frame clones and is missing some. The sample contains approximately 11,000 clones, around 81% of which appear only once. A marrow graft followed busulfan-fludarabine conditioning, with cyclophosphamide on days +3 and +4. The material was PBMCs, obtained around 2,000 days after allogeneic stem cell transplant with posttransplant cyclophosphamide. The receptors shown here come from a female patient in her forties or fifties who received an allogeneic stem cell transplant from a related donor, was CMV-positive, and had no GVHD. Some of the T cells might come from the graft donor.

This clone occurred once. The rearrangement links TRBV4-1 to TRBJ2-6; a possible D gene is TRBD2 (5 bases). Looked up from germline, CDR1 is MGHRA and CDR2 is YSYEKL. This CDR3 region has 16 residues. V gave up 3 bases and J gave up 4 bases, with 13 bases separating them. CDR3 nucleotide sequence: TGCGCCAGCAGCCATCCTACGGGGTGGGGGGCCAACGTCCTGACTTTC. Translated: CASSHPTGWGANVLTF.

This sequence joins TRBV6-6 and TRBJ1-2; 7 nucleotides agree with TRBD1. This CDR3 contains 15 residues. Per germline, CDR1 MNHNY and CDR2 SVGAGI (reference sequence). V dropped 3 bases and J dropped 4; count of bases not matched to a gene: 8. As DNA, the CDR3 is TGTGCCAGCAGTTATGAAGGGGGCGGGGCCTATGGCTACACCTTC. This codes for CASSYEGGGAYGYTF.

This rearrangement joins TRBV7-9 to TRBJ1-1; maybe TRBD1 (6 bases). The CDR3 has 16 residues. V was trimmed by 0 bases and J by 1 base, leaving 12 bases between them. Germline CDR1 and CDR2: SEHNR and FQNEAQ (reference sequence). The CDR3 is CASSLAGTYPNTEAFF. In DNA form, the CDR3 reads TGTGCCAGCAGCTTAGCAGGGACATACCCGAACACTGAAGCTTTCTTT. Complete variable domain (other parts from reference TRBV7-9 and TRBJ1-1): DTGVSQNPRHKITKRGQNVTFRCDPISEHNRLYWYRQTLGQGPEFLTYFQNEAQLEKSRLLSDRFSAERPKGSFSTLEIQRTEQGDSAMYLCASSLAGTYPNTEAFFGQGTRLTVV.

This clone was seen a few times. CDR3 sequence (DNA): TGCGCCAGCAGCCACCCCTGGGGCAGCACAGATACGCAGTATTTT. Translating gives CASSHPWGSTDTQYF. V is TRBV4-1 and J is TRBJ2-3; a weak D match, TRBD1 (5 bases). The CDR3 spans 15 residues. Between the trimmed V and J ends, which lost 3 bases and 0 bases, there was a span of 10 bases. The V gene's germline CDR1 is MGHRA and CDR2 YSYEKL.

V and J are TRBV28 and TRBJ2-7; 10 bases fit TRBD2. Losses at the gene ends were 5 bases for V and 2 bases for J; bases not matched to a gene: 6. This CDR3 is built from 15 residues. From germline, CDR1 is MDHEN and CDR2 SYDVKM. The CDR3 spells CASSQGLAETYEQYF. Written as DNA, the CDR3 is TGTGCCAGCAGTCAAGGACTAGCGGAAACCTACGAGCAGTACTTC.

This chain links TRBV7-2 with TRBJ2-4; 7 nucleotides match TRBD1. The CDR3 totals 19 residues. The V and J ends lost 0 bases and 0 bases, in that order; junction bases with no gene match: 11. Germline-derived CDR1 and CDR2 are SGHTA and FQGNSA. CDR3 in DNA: TGTGCCAGCAGCTTAGCAGTGGTCAGGGGGAGTCTAGCCAAAAACATTCAGTACTTC. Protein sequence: CASSLAVVRGSLAKNIQYF.

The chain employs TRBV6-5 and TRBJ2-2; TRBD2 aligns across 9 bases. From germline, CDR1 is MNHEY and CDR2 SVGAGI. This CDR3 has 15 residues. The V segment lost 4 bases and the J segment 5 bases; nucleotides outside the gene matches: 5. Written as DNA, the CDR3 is TGTGCCAGCAGTTTAGCGGGAGTCGGAACCGGGGAGCTGTTTTTT. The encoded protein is CASSLAGVGTGELFF.

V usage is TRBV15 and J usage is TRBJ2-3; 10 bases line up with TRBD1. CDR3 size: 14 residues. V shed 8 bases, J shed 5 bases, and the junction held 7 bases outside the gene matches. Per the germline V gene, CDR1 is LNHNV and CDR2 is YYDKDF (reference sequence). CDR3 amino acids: CATGLGQGLDTQYF. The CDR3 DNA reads TGTGCCACCGGATTGGGACAGGGGTTAGATACGCAGTATTTT.

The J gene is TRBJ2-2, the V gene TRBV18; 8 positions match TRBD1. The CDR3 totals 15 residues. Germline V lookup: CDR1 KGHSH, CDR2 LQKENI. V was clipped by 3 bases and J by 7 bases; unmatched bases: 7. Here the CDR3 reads CASSPRTGTDGELFF. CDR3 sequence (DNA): TGTGCCAGCTCACCCAGGACAGGGACGGACGGGGAGCTGTTTTTT. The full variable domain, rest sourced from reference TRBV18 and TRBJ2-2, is NAGVMQNPRHLVRRRGQEARLRCSPMKGHSHVYWYRQLPEEGLKFMVYLQKENIIDESGMPKERFSAEFPKEGPSILRIQQVVRGDSAAYFCASSPRTGTDGELFFGEGSRLTVL.

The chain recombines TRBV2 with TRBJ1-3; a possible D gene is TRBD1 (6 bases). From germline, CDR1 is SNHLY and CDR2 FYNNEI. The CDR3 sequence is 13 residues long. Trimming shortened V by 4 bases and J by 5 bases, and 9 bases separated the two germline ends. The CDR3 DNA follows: TGTGCCAGCAGTGCGCAGGGGAGAAACACCATATATTTT. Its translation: CASSAQGRNTIYF.

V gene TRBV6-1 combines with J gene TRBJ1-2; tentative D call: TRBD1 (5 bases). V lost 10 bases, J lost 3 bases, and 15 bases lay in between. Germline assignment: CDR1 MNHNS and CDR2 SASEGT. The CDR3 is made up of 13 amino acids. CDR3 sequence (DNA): TGTGCCACCAACGGGGGGTATCACTATGGCTACACCTTC. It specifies CATNGGYHYGYTF.

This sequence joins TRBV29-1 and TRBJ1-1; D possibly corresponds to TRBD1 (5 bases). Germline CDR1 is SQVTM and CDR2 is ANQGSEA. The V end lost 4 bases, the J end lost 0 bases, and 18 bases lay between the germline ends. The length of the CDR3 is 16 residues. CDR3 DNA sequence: TGCAGCGTTGCTTTTTTGGGGGGGACCATGAACACTGAAGCTTTCTTT. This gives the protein CSVAFLGGTMNTEAFF. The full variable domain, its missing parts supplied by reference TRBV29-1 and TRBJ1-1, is SAVISQKPSRDICQRGTSLTIQCQVDSQVTMMFWYRQQPGQSLTLIATANQGSEATYESGFVIDKFPISRPNLTFSTLTVSNMSPEDSSIYLCSVAFLGGTMNTEAFFGQGTRLTVV.

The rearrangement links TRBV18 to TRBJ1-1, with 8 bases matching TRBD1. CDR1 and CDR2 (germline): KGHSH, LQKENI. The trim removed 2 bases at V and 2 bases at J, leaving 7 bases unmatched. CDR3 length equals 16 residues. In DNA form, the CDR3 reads TGTGCCAGCTCACCAGGGACAGGCTCTTTTAACACTGAAGCTTTCTTT. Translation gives CASSPGTGSFNTEAFF.

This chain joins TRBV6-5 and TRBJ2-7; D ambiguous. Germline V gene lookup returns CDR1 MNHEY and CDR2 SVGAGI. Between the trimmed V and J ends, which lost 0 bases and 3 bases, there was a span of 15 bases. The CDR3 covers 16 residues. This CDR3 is CASSYSRGRIIYEQYF. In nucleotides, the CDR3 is TGTGCCAGCAGTTACTCCCGTGGCAGGATAATCTACGAGCAGTACTTC.

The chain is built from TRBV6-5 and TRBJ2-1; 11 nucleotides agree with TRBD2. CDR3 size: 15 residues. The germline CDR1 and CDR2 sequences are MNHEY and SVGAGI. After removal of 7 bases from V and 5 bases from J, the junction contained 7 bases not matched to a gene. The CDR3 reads CASTLTSGSHNEQFF. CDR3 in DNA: TGTGCCAGCACTCTTACTAGCGGGAGCCACAATGAGCAGTTCTTC.

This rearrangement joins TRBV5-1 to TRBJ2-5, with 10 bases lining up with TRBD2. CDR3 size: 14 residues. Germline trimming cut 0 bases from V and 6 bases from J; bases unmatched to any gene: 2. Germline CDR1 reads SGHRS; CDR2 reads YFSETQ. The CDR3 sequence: CASSLDSGGQTQYF. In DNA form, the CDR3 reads TGCGCCAGCAGCTTGGATAGCGGGGGGCAGACCCAGTACTTC.

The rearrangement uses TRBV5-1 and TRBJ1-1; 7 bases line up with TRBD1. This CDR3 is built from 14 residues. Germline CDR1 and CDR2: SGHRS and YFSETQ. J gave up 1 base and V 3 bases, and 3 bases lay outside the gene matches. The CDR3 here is CASSYWTGNTEAFF. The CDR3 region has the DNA TGCGCCAGCAGCTACTGGACAGGGAACACTGAAGCTTTCTTT.

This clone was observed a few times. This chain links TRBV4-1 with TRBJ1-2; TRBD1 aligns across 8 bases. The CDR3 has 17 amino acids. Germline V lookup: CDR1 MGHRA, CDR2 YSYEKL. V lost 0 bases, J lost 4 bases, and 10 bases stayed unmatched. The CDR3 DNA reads TGCGCCAGCAGCCAAGATATCGCACAGGGGGTTATCTATGGCTACACCTTC. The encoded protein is CASSQDIAQGVIYGYTF.

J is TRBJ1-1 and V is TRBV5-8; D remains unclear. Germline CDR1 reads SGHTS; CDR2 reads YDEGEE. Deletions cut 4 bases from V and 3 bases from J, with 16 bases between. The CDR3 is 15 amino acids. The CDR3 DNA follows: TGTGCCAGCAGCCTACAGCGGGAGTTGGACACTGAAGCTTTCTTT. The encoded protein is CASSLQRELDTEAFF.

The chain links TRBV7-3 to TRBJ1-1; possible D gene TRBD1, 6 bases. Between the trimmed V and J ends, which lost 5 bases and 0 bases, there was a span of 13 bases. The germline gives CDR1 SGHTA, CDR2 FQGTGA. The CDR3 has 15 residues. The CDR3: CASSTGHLMNTEAFF. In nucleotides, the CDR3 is TGTGCCAGCAGCACGGGACATCTCATGAACACTGAAGCTTTCTTT.

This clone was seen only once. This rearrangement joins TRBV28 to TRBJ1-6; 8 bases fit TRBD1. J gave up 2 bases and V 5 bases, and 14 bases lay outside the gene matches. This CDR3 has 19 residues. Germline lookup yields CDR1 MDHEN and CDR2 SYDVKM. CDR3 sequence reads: CASSAQATGAITYNSPLHF. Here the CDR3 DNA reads TGTGCCAGCAGTGCCCAGGCGACAGGGGCTATTACCTATAATTCACCCCTCCACTTT.

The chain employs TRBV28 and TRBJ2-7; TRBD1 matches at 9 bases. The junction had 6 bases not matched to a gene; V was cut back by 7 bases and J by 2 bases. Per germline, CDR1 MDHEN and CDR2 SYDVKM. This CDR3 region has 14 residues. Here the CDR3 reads CASTPGQGPYEQYF. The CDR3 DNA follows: TGTGCCAGCACGCCGGGACAGGGCCCCTACGAGCAGTACTTC.

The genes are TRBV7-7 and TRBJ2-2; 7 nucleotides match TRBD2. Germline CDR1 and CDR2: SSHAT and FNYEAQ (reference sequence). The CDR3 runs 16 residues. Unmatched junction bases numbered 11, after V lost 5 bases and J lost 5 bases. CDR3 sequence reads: CASSRLGGRETGELFF. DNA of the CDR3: TGTGCCAGCAGCCGTTTAGGAGGGAGGGAAACCGGGGAGCTGTTTTTT.

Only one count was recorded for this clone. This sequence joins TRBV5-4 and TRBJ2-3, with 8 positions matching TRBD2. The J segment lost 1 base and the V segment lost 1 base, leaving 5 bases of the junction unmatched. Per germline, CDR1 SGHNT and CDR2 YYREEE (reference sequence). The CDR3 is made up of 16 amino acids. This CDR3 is CASSLFKRERTDTQYF. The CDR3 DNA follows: TGTGCCAGCAGCTTGTTTAAGCGGGAGCGCACAGATACGCAGTATTTT. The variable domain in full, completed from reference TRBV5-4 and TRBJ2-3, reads ETGVTQSPTHLIKTRGQQVTLRCSSQSGHNTVSWYQQALGQGPQFIFQYYREEENGRGNFPPRFSGLQFPNYSSELNVNALELDDSALYLCASSLFKRERTDTQYFGPGTRLTVL.

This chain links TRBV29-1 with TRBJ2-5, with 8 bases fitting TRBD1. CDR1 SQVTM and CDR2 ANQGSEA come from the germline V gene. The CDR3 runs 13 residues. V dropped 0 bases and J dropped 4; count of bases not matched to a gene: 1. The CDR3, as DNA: TGCAGCGTTGAAGAGACAGGGGTAGAGACCCAGTACTTC. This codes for CSVEETGVETQYF.